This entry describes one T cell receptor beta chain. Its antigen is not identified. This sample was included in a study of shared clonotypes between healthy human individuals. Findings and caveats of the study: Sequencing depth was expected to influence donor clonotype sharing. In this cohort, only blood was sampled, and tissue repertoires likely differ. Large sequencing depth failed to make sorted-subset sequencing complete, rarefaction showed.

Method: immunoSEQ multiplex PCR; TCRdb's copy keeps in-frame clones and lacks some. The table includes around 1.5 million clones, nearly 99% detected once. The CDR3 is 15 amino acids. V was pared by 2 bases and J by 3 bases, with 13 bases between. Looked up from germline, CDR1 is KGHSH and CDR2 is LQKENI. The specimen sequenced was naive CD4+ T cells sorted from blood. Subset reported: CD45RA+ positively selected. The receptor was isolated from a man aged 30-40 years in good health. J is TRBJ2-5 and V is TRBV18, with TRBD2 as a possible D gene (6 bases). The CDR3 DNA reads TGTGCCAGCTCACCAACACTAGCTTCCAAAGAGACCCAGTACTTC. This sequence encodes CASSPTLASKETQYF. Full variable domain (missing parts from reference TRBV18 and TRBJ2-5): NAGVMQNPRHLVRRRGQEARLRCSPMKGHSHVYWYRQLPEEGLKFMVYLQKENIIDESGMPKERFSAEFPKEGPSILRIQQVVRGDSAAYFCASSPTLASKETQYFGPGTRLLVL.